The T cell receptor (beta chain) described here comes from a study of identical twins. Overall study findings and caveats: The analysis was cross-sectional rather than longitudinal within donors.

Regarding this clonotype: Its specificity is unknown.

A universal primer binding site was introduced by template switching. The final cDNA contained unique molecular identifiers. MiXCR was run by TCRdb on the 5' RACE reads, yielding one entry per CDR3 protein. The table includes 240,000 or so distinct CDR3 sequences, 5.5% to 7% detected once. The CDR3 contains 14 residues. CDR1 is LNHDA and CDR2 is SQIVND in the germline V gene (reference sequence). V lost 5 bases to trimming and J lost 7 bases; unmatched junction nucleotides: 9. These data were also filed under a second study, of yellow fever vaccine responses in identical twins. In that study: On the reported evidence, twins' vaccine T cell responses seemed partly convergent and partly personalized.

The chain combines TRBV19 with TRBJ2-7, with 9 positions matching TRBD1. Sequencing input: memory (CD45RO+) T cells sorted from blood. The clonotype originates from a woman aged 18-29 years in good health. The CDR3, as DNA: TGTGCCAGTAGTGTCGGGACAGGGATTAGAGAGCAGTACTTC. Its protein product is CASSVGTGIREQYF.